This entry lists 27 T cell receptor beta chains sequenced from one sample in a study of T cells after yellow fever vaccination. TCRdb itself ran the 5' RACE reads through MiXCR, one entry per CDR3 protein. Seen here are 250,000 to 400,000 distinct CDR3 sequences, 3.5% to 4.5% observed once, and the top ten hold around 19%. The sample consisted of PBMCs, taken 15 days after the yellow fever booster vaccination. The source is a young man who received the YFV17D yellow fever vaccine.

This clonotype was seen a handful of times. The chain joins TRBV28 to TRBJ1-2; D is ambiguous. Germline loops: CDR1 MDHEN, CDR2 SYDVKM. Trimming took 5 bases from V and 7 from J, leaving 17 bases between them. The CDR3 contains 14 residues. The CDR3 sequence: CASSLPDAARGYTF. For the CDR3, the DNA is TGTGCCAGCAGTCTCCCCGACGCCGCGCGTGGCTACACCTTC.

This clonotype was observed a handful of times. This chain connects TRBV27 to TRBJ2-3, with 7 bases aligning to TRBD2. Trimming took 0 bases from V and 0 from J; bases not matched to a gene: 24. The CDR3 runs 23 residues. The germline V gene encodes CDR1 MNHEY and CDR2 SMNVEV (reference sequence). The CDR3 nucleotides read TGTGCCAGCAGTTTATCTACCCCGGGGGAGGGAATACCCTTCCGATTAAGCACAGATACGCAGTATTTT. This gives the protein CASSLSTPGEGIPFRLSTDTQYF.

This clonotype was seen a handful of times. The CDR3 loop reads CASSRDVDQPQHF. The CDR3 DNA follows: TGTGCCAGCTCCCGGGACGTAGATCAGCCCCAGCATTTT. The chain employs TRBV7-2 and TRBJ1-5; a weak D match, TRBD1 (5 bases). The V end was cut by 8 bases, the J end by 5 bases, with 13 bases between. Germline-derived CDR1 and CDR2 are SGHTA and FQGNSA. This CDR3 spans 13 amino acids.

This clonotype was detected only a few times. The chain combines TRBV7-3 with TRBJ2-1, with a tentative D call TRBD2 (5 bases). The length of the CDR3 is 12 residues. Germline V CDR1 and CDR2: SGHTA, FQGTGA. The ends were cut back, 1 base at V and 10 bases at J, with 8 bases in the middle. The CDR3 DNA reads as TGTGCCAGCAGCTTAAAGGGCGGGGAGCAGTTCTTC. Translation: CASSLKGGEQFF.

This clonotype was counted many times. The gene calls are TRBV6-5 and TRBJ1-1, with D possibly TRBD1 on 5 matching bases. The CDR3 extends over 13 amino acids. The germline CDR1 and CDR2 sequences are MNHEY and SVGAGI. The V end was cut by 7 bases, the J end by 0 bases, with 9 bases between. Here the CDR3 reads CASNRQLNTEAFF. The CDR3 nucleotides are TGTGCCAGCAATAGACAGCTGAACACTGAAGCTTTCTTT.

This clonotype was counted at least ten times. The rearrangement uses TRBV10-2 and TRBJ2-1, with D unclear. V lost 3 bases and J lost 8, with 8 bases in between. The CDR3 spans 12 residues. Germline-derived CDR1 and CDR2 are WSHSY and SAAADI. In DNA form, the CDR3 reads TGCGCCAGCAGTGAAGGGATGGATGAGCAGTTCTTC. Amino acids: CASSEGMDEQFF.

This clonotype appeared many times. The chain joins TRBV20-1 to TRBJ2-3; 8 bases line up with TRBD1. There are 14 residues in the CDR3. The germline gives CDR1 DFQATT, CDR2 SNEGSKA (reference sequence). Trimming cost V 1 base and J 3 bases; bases outside gene matches: 3. CDR3 loop: CSARGDRLTDTQYF. CDR3 nucleotides: TGCAGTGCTAGAGGGGACAGGTTGACAGATACGCAGTATTTT.

At least ten counts were recorded for this clonotype. CDR3 sequence reads: CASSADRGYSNQPQHF. The CDR3 DNA is TGTGCCAGCAGTGCGGACAGGGGATATAGCAATCAGCCCCAGCATTTT. The chain combines TRBV6-2 or TRBV6-3 with TRBJ1-5; 9 bases line up with TRBD1. V lost 5 bases, J lost 0 bases, and 5 bases stayed unmatched. The germline V gene has CDR1 MNHEY and CDR2 SVGEGT. The CDR3 has 16 amino acids.

This clonotype was seen a handful of times. The rearrangement links TRBV29-1 to TRBJ1-5; TRBD1 might be the D (6 bases). This CDR3 spans 13 amino acids. Germline V gene data show CDR1 as SQVTM and CDR2 as ANQGSEA. V dropped 7 bases and J dropped 6 bases, with 16 bases sitting between them. In DNA form, the CDR3 reads TGCAGCGCCATGGGGGGGGGCGGTCAGCCCCAGCATTTT. Amino acid sequence: CSAMGGGGQPQHF.

In this sample, this clonotype turned up a few times. It may be a read error: a sequence one base away is much more abundant. The J gene is TRBJ1-1, the V gene TRBV5-1; the D is unclear. CDR3 length equals 13 residues. V gave up 0 bases and J gave up 1 base, with 4 bases separating them. CDR1 and CDR2 (germline): SGHRS, YFSETQ. CDR3 bases: TGCGCCAGCAGCTTGGATTCGAACACTGAAGCTTTCTTT. It codes for CASSLDSNTEAFF.

The chain recombines TRBV29-1 with TRBJ1-2; D is undetermined. The CDR3 is 14 amino acids. Trimming took 2 bases from V and 4 from J, leaving 14 bases between them. Germline V gives CDR1 SQVTM, CDR2 ANQGSEA. CDR3 sequence (DNA): TGCAGCGTTGAATTGGGTGCCCACCCCTATGGCTACACCTTC. Its protein is CSVELGAHPYGYTF.

This clonotype has more than one count but fewer than ten. This rearrangement joins TRBV6-1 to TRBJ1-1; TRBD1 might be the D (5 bases). V was pared by 2 bases and J by 1 base, with 8 bases between. The CDR3 runs to 14 residues. Germline CDR1 and CDR2: MNHNS and SASEGT. The CDR3: CASSELGPNTEAFF. The CDR3, as DNA: TGTGCCAGCAGTGAATTGGGACCGAACACTGAAGCTTTCTTT.

This clonotype was picked up a small number of times. The J gene is TRBJ2-3, the V gene TRBV7-3, with TRBD2 as a possible D gene (7 bases). The CDR3 is 15 amino acids. The V and J ends lost 2 bases and 4 bases respectively, with 13 bases between them. Looked up from germline, CDR1 is SGHTA and CDR2 is FQGTGA. CDR3 sequence reads: CASSLGGGPSDTQYF. In DNA, the CDR3 is TGTGCCAGCAGCTTAGGGGGGGGGCCCTCAGATACGCAGTATTTT.

This clonotype was detected ten times or more. This chain links TRBV7-9 with TRBJ2-3; D is unresolved. Germline loops: CDR1 SEHNR, CDR2 FQNEAQ (reference sequence). CDR3 length: 12 amino acids. V shed 2 bases and J shed 8 bases, with 8 bases lying between them. The CDR3 DNA reads as TGTGCCAGCAGCTTAACACAGCTTACGCAGTATTTT. This translates into CASSLTQLTQYF.

This clonotype was seen a few times. The rearrangement joins TRBV28 to TRBJ2-7; TRBD1 aligns across 8 bases. The CDR3 is 13 residues long. Germline V gene data show CDR1 as MDHEN and CDR2 as SYDVKM. In DNA, the CDR3 is TGTGCCAGCAGTTCAGGACAGGGTGTAATATTGCACGTC. Residues: CASSSGQGVILHV.

This clonotype was seen at least ten times. V is TRBV4-3 and J is TRBJ2-3, with TRBD1 matching 7 bases. J gave up 3 bases and V 0 bases, and 6 bases lay outside the gene matches. CDR1 LGHNA and CDR2 YSLEER come from the germline V gene. The CDR3 is 16 residues long. The CDR3 loop reads CASSQEWAGGTDTQYF. CDR3 DNA: TGCGCCAGCAGCCAAGAGTGGGCAGGGGGAACAGATACGCAGTATTTT.

This clonotype was detected many times. The chain couples TRBV4-3 to TRBJ1-1, with TRBD1 matching over 9 bases. The V segment lost 7 bases and the J segment 2 bases; nucleotides outside the gene matches: 8. The germline V gene encodes CDR1 LGHNA and CDR2 YSLEER. The CDR3 totals 15 residues. CDR3 sequence (DNA): TGCGCCAGCACTTACGGACAGGGGATTAACACTGAAGCTTTCTTT. Translated, it gives CASTYGQGINTEAFF.

A few counts support this clonotype. This rearrangement joins TRBV7-8 to TRBJ1-4, with unresolved D. V gave up 0 bases and J gave up 1 base, with 12 bases separating them. This CDR3 contains 17 residues. The germline V gene has CDR1 SGHVS and CDR2 FQNEAQ. CDR3 sequence: CASSLAYLGGTNEKLFF. CDR3 sequence (DNA): TGTGCCAGCAGCTTAGCCTACTTAGGCGGAACTAATGAAAAACTGTTTTTT. Drawing the rest from reference TRBV7-8 and TRBJ1-4, the complete variable domain is GAGVSQSPRYKVAKRGQDVALRCDPISGHVSLFWYQQALGQGPEFLTYFQNEAQLDKSGLPSDRFFAERPEGSVSTLKIQRTQQEDSAVYLCASSLAYLGGTNEKLFFGSGTQLSVL.

In nucleotides, the CDR3 is TGTGCCAGCAGTGACGGGCGGATGAACACTGAAGCTTTCTTT. Protein product: CASSDGRMNTEAFF. This chain links TRBV2 with TRBJ1-1; D unclear. V was pared by 3 bases and J by 0 bases, with 8 bases between. The CDR3 consists of 14 residues. CDR1 and CDR2 (germline): SNHLY, FYNNEI. Variable domain in full (rest from reference TRBV2 and TRBJ1-1): EPEVTQTPSHQVTQMGQEVILRCVPISNHLYFYWYRQILGQKVEFLVSFYNNEISEKSEIFDDQFSVERPDGSNFTLKIRSTKLEDSAMYFCASSDGRMNTEAFFGQGTRLTVV.

This clonotype was observed many times. The chain's CDR3 is CSALPASGGRNEQFF. In DNA, the CDR3 is TGCAGTGCCCTCCCGGCTAGCGGGGGACGCAATGAGCAGTTCTTC. The gene calls are TRBV20-1 and TRBJ2-1; TRBD2 matches 10 bases. J gave up 6 bases and V 6 bases, and 11 bases lay outside the gene matches. Germline CDR1 reads DFQATT; CDR2 reads SNEGSKA (reference sequence). The CDR3 is made up of 15 amino acids.

The chain uses TRBV20-1 and TRBJ2-7, with a weak D call TRBD2 (6 bases). Between the trimmed V and J ends, which lost 6 bases and 8 bases, there was a span of 11 bases. Germline V gene sequence: CDR1 DFQATT, CDR2 SNEGSKA (reference sequence). The CDR3 consists of 10 residues. CDR3 amino acids: CSAGGVQQYV. The DNA of the CDR3 is TGCAGTGCCGGCGGGGTTCAGCAGTACGTC.

This clonotype showed up just a few times. The chain has TRBV5-4 and TRBJ1-1; 11 bases agree with TRBD1. This CDR3 has 16 amino acids. Germline V lookup: CDR1 SGHNT, CDR2 YYREEE (reference sequence). The V and J ends lost 0 bases and 7 bases, in that order; junction bases with no gene match: 8. CDR3 residues: CASSLGGQGELSEAFF. The CDR3 coding sequence is TGTGCCAGCAGCTTGGGGGGACAGGGGGAATTAAGTGAAGCTTTCTTT.

The table lists this clonotype with many counts. The rearrangement uses TRBV7-6 and TRBJ2-5; TRBD1 aligns across 8 bases. The CDR3 sequence is 15 residues long. V shed 1 base, J shed 5 bases, and the junction held 6 bases outside the gene matches. In germline, CDR1 is SGHVS, CDR2 FNYEAQ. The CDR3 sequence: CASSLEAGGLETQYF. CDR3 coding DNA: TGTGCCAGCAGCTTAGAGGCAGGGGGCTTGGAGACCCAGTACTTC.

This clonotype was detected a few times. This chain connects TRBV12-3 or TRBV12-4 to TRBJ2-7, with 7 bases fitting TRBD2. J lost 7 bases, V lost 2 bases, and 8 bases had no gene match. The CDR3 loop spans 14 amino acids. Here the CDR3 reads CASSLWGGMWEQYF. The CDR3, as DNA: TGTGCCAGCAGTTTATGGGGGGGAATGTGGGAGCAGTACTTC.

The rearrangement joins TRBV7-2 to TRBJ2-7, with 9 nucleotides matching TRBD2. Trimming at V came to 1 base and at J to 5 bases, leaving 3 bases not matched to a gene. Germline V gene sequence: CDR1 SGHTA, CDR2 FQGNSA. The CDR3 has 14 residues. CDR3 nucleotides: TGTGCCAGCAGCTTAGGCGGGGGGGTCGACGAGCAGTACGTC. Its translation is CASSLGGGVDEQYV.

This clonotype turned up a few times. The chain is built from TRBV29-1 and TRBJ1-1; the D gene is possibly TRBD1 (6 bases). This CDR3 comprises 11 residues. V was clipped by 8 bases and J by 7 bases, with 14 bases between them. CDR1 is SQVTM and CDR2 is ANQGSEA in the germline V gene. CDR3 amino acids: CSSRQDIEAFF. CDR3 nucleotide sequence: TGCAGCTCCCGACAGGACATTGAAGCTTTCTTT.

V and J are TRBV10-3 and TRBJ1-4; D not certain. Germline V CDR1 and CDR2: ENHRY, SYGVKD. V dropped 2 bases and J dropped 8 bases, with 9 bases sitting between them. CDR3 length: 13 residues. The CDR3 spells CAISEPTREKLFF. CDR3 DNA sequence: TGTGCCATCAGTGAGCCGACCCGAGAAAAACTGTTTTTT.